This T cell receptor (beta chain) is from a study of T cell changes during pregnancy in multiple sclerosis. The CDR3 sequence is 15 residues long. The V gene's germline CDR1 is SNHLY and CDR2 FYNNEI. V was pared by 6 bases and J by 2 bases, with 14 bases between. Assay used: immunoSEQ multiplex PCR; TCRdb lists only in-frame clones, some missing. The sample lists tens of thousands of clones, roughly 90% occurring once. This TCR came from a female donor with multiple sclerosis, enrolled in a pregnancy study. V is TRBV2 and J is TRBJ1-3, with no clear D. Source: peripheral blood, taken in the second trimester of pregnancy. In nucleotides, the CDR3 is TGTGCCAGCAGCGAGGTGGGGAGGGCTGGAAACACCATATATTTT. This encodes CASSEVGRAGNTIYF.